This T cell receptor beta chain was recorded in a study of beta chain features in type 1 diabetes. The CDR3 contains 17 residues. The junction had 8 bases not matched to a gene; V was cut back by 0 bases and J by 2 bases. Per germline, CDR1 LGHNA and CDR2 YSLEER. This clone has a handful of counts. Its target is not known. The study reverse transcribed the entire isolated RNA, so it sequenced expressed TCRB transcripts. Measured with immunoSEQ multiplex PCR; TCRdb has only the in-frame clones, and not every one. The sample yields about 640,000 clones, roughly 12% seen once. Broader study findings: Shorter TCRB CDR3s, moderately but significantly so, were found in Type 1 diabetes patients in all four CD4+ subsets. In type 1 diabetes patients, VDJ junctions had fewer insertions; deletions at these junctions were more frequent.

The sample was naive CD4+ T cells from blood. The gene calls are TRBV4-3 and TRBJ2-7; the match to TRBD1 covers 9 bases. The sequence was obtained from a man aged 30 to 39 with type 1 diabetes. CDR3 DNA: TGCGCCAGCAGCCAAGATCACCCGGGACAGGGAGCCTACGAGCAGTACTTC. The encoded protein is CASSQDHPGQGAYEQYF.